Below are 24 T cell receptor beta chains sequenced from a single sample in a study of T cell responses to AZD1222 COVID-19 vaccine. Generated by immunoSEQ multiplex PCR, the TCRdb table keeps only in-frame clones and is missing some. The sample shows around 110,000 clones, 75% to 95% of them seen only once. Source: peripheral blood, taken 28 days after the second AZD1222 dose. The receptors were gathered from an adult who received the AZD1222 COVID-19 vaccine.

This chain uses TRBV7-9 with TRBJ1-2; no firm D call. Per germline, CDR1 SEHNR and CDR2 FQNEAQ (reference sequence). Trimming left V 6 bases short and J 3 bases short, with 17 bases between. The CDR3 covers 15 residues. CDR3 in DNA: TGTGCCAGCAGTAGTTCAGCTACTCCACACTATGGCTACACCTTC. Amino acids: CASSSSATPHYGYTF.

This rearrangement joins TRBV14 to TRBJ2-5, with TRBD1 matching 9 bases. Trimming cost V 3 bases and J 4 bases; bases outside gene matches: 9. Germline loops: CDR1 SGHDN, CDR2 FVKESK. CDR3 length: 16 amino acids. The CDR3 loop reads CASSHHRTGDGETQYF. CDR3 DNA: TGTGCCAGCAGCCACCACAGGACAGGGGACGGAGAGACCCAGTACTTC.

This chain connects TRBV19 to TRBJ1-1; a possible D gene is TRBD1 (6 bases). This CDR3 has 12 amino acids. Germline V lookup: CDR1 LNHDA, CDR2 SQIVND (reference sequence). Trimming took off 6 bases at V and 1 base at J, with 6 bases between the two ends. CDR3 in DNA: TGTGCCAGTAGGACAGGGAACACTGAAGCTTTCTTT. Protein product: CASRTGNTEAFF.

The gene calls are TRBV5-1 and TRBJ1-5; D might be TRBD1 (6 bases). This CDR3 spans 14 amino acids. Germline assignment: CDR1 SGHRS and CDR2 YFSETQ. Deletions cut 0 bases from V and 4 bases from J, with 8 bases between. DNA for the CDR3: TGCGCCAGCAGCTTGGCAGGGGCGAATCAGCCCCAGCATTTT. Its translation is CASSLAGANQPQHF.

V usage is TRBV6-5 and J usage is TRBJ2-5, with 8 bases that match TRBD1. Trimming removed 5 bases from V and 4 bases from J; junction bases left unmatched: 6. Germline values: CDR1 MNHEY, CDR2 SVGAGI. This CDR3 has 14 amino acids. The CDR3 is CASSIQGAGETQYF. The CDR3 bases are TGTGCCAGCAGTATTCAGGGGGCGGGAGAGACCCAGTACTTC.

J is TRBJ2-1 and V is TRBV6-5, with D maybe TRBD1 (6 bases). The CDR3 runs 15 residues. Germline CDR1 is MNHEY and CDR2 is SVGAGI. With 2 bases removed from V and 2 bases from J, the gap between germline ends came to 10 bases. The CDR3 nucleotides are TGTGCCAGCAGTTACGCAGAGGGGGCCTACAATGAGCAGTTCTTC. Translating it yields CASSYAEGAYNEQFF.

The V gene is TRBV9, the J gene TRBJ2-7, with D perhaps matching TRBD1 (5 bases). The V gene's germline CDR1 is SGDLS and CDR2 YYNGEE. This CDR3 region has 17 residues. V was trimmed by 3 bases and J by 3 bases, leaving 22 bases between them. In DNA form, the CDR3 reads TGTGCCAGCAGCGCCCCGCTCCCCCAGGGCCCCCTCTACGAGCAGTACTTC. Amino acids: CASSAPLPQGPLYEQYF.

The J gene is TRBJ2-1, the V gene TRBV11-3; a weak D match, TRBD1 (6 bases). The V end lost 2 bases, the J end lost 4 bases, and 18 bases lay between the germline ends. This CDR3 spans 17 amino acids. Germline values: CDR1 SGHNT, CDR2 YENEEA. The CDR3 region is CASSLRGGTSLYNEQFF. CDR3 nucleotide sequence: TGTGCCAGCAGCTTAAGAGGTGGGACAAGCTTATACAATGAGCAGTTCTTC. Filled out from reference TRBV11-3 and TRBJ2-1, the complete variable domain reads EAGVVQSPRYKIIEKKQPVAFWCNPISGHNTLYWYLQNLGQGPELLIRYENEEAVDDSQLPKDRFSAERLKGVDSTLKIQPAELGDSAVYLCASSLRGGTSLYNEQFFGPGTRLTVL.

The chain has TRBV5-1 and TRBJ2-2, with D possibly matching TRBD2 (6 bases). From germline, CDR1 is SGHRS and CDR2 YFSETQ. The CDR3 runs 15 residues. Trimming shortened V by 4 bases and J by 4 bases, and 14 bases separated the two germline ends. The CDR3 coding sequence is TGCGCCAGCAGCCCTTCTAGCGTTGGCACCGGGGAGCTGTTTTTT. This encodes CASSPSSVGTGELFF.

This clone appeared once. CDR3: CASSQQGLRSPLHF. For the CDR3, the DNA is TGTGCCAGCAGCCAACAGGGGCTACGTTCACCCCTCCACTTT. The chain has TRBV5-4 and TRBJ1-6; 7 positions match TRBD1. The V and J ends lost 4 bases and 9 bases, in that order; junction bases with no gene match: 7. The CDR3 contains 14 residues. Per the germline V gene, CDR1 is SGHNT and CDR2 is YYREEE (reference sequence).

The chain employs TRBV7-9 and TRBJ1-2, with D perhaps matching TRBD1 (6 bases). V gave up 5 bases and J gave up 6 bases, with 25 bases separating them. The CDR3 loop spans 17 amino acids. The V gene's germline CDR1 is SEHNR and CDR2 FQNEAQ (reference sequence). The CDR3 spells CASSPDPGADRRDGYTF. The DNA for the CDR3 is TGTGCCAGCAGCCCCGACCCGGGGGCAGATCGGAGGGATGGCTACACCTTC.

The chain is built from TRBV9 and TRBJ1-1; unclear D gene. Between the trimmed V and J ends, which lost 0 bases and 5 bases, there was a span of 11 bases. This CDR3 has 14 amino acids. Germline V gene lookup returns CDR1 SGDLS and CDR2 YYNGEE. CDR3 coding DNA: TGTGCCAGCAGCGTAGACCCCCGAGGGACTGAAGCTTTCTTT. This translates into CASSVDPRGTEAFF.

V gene TRBV30 combines with J gene TRBJ1-6; no clear D gene. Trimming pared 0 bases from V and 8 bases from J, leaving 11 bases between. In germline, CDR1 is GTSNPN, CDR2 SVGIG (reference sequence). The CDR3 spans 14 residues. The CDR3 coding sequence is TGTGCCTGGAGTGTGATACACGGGTATTCACCCCTCCACTTT. It specifies CAWSVIHGYSPLHF.

The chain links TRBV19 to TRBJ1-5; a possible D gene is TRBD1 (6 bases). From germline, CDR1 is LNHDA and CDR2 SQIVND (reference sequence). The CDR3 is made up of 17 amino acids. Trimming shortened V by 6 bases and J by 3 bases, and 21 bases separated the two germline ends. The CDR3 protein is CASSPLESGGFNQPQHF. The DNA for the CDR3 is TGTGCCAGTAGCCCACTCGAGTCCGGGGGCTTCAATCAGCCCCAGCATTTT.

The V call is TRBV5-1, the J call TRBJ2-3, with D unclear. From germline, CDR1 is SGHRS and CDR2 YFSETQ. The ends were cut back, 4 bases at V and 6 bases at J, with 18 bases in the middle. The CDR3 covers 15 residues. The CDR3 protein is CASSPTPAVGDTQYF. Written as DNA, the CDR3 is TGCGCCAGCAGCCCAACCCCCGCAGTAGGGGATACGCAGTATTTT.

The chain combines TRBV4-1 with TRBJ2-2, with D possibly being TRBD1 (6 bases). This CDR3 spans 14 amino acids. V was clipped by 1 base and J by 6 bases, with 9 bases between them. In germline, CDR1 is MGHRA, CDR2 YSYEKL. This CDR3 is CASSQVQGSGELFF. The CDR3 DNA is TGCGCCAGCAGCCAAGTGCAGGGGTCCGGGGAGCTGTTTTTT.

The CDR3 loop is CASSLEGALFVSPLHF. The CDR3 DNA reads as TGTGCCAGCAGCTTGGAGGGGGCGCTTTTTGTTTCACCCCTCCACTTT. This chain links TRBV7-8 with TRBJ1-6; 7 positions agree with TRBD1. Germline CDR1 SGHVS, CDR2 FQNEAQ. With 3 bases clipped from V and 9 bases from J, the junction kept 11 bases outside the gene matches. The length of the CDR3 is 16 residues. The full variable domain, completed using reference TRBV7-8 and TRBJ1-6, is GAGVSQSPRYKVAKRGQDVALRCDPISGHVSLFWYQQALGQGPEFLTYFQNEAQLDKSGLPSDRFFAERPEGSVSTLKIQRTQQEDSAVYLCASSLEGALFVSPLHFGNGTRLTVT.

The chain links TRBV19 to TRBJ2-1; 7 nucleotides agree with TRBD1. CDR3 length: 15 amino acids. Germline V gene sequence: CDR1 LNHDA, CDR2 SQIVND (reference sequence). V gave up 7 bases and J gave up 7 bases; unmatched junction bases: 13. The CDR3 reads CASTIEPRGSNEQFF. The CDR3 nucleotides read TGTGCCAGTACCATAGAACCCAGGGGGTCGAATGAGCAGTTCTTC.

This chain's CDR3 is CASSPLGLAGGKQHSSYNEQFF. The CDR3 bases are TGTGCCAGCAGTCCATTGGGACTAGCGGGGGGTAAACAACATAGCTCCTACAATGAGCAGTTCTTC. This chain joins TRBV27 and TRBJ2-1, with TRBD2 matching over 15 bases. CDR1 is MNHEY and CDR2 is SMNVEV in the germline V gene (reference sequence). V lost 5 bases to trimming and J lost 0 bases; unmatched junction nucleotides: 17. The CDR3 runs 22 residues.

J is TRBJ1-6 and V is TRBV30, with a weak D call TRBD1 (6 bases). The CDR3 loop spans 13 amino acids. Germline V gene data show CDR1 as GTSNPN and CDR2 as SVGIG (reference sequence). Trimming took 0 bases from V and 10 from J, leaving 10 bases between them. The DNA for the CDR3 is TGTGCCTGGAGTGTACAGGGACGGTCACCCCTCCACTTT. It translates to CAWSVQGRSPLHF.

The chain carries TRBV30 and TRBJ1-5; D gene ambiguous. V was pared by 3 bases and J by 6 bases, with 12 bases between. This CDR3 comprises 13 residues. CDR1 is GTSNPN and CDR2 is SVGIG in the germline V gene (reference sequence). CDR3 nucleotide sequence: TGTGCCTGGAGCGTTTCATCAGGTCAGCCCCAGCATTTT. Residues: CAWSVSSGQPQHF.

This clone was seen a handful of times. The genes are TRBV7-9 and TRBJ1-2; unclear D gene. The V end was cut by 1 base, the J end by 2 bases, with 14 bases between. The CDR3 has 16 residues. The germline gives CDR1 SEHNR, CDR2 FQNEAQ (reference sequence). CDR3 bases: TGTGCCAGCAGCTTAGAGGTGGGGATCCCAAACTATGGCTACACCTTC. Translation: CASSLEVGIPNYGYTF. The whole variable domain, filled in from reference TRBV7-9 and TRBJ1-2, reads DTGVSQNPRHKITKRGQNVTFRCDPISEHNRLYWYRQTLGQGPEFLTYFQNEAQLEKSRLLSDRFSAERPKGSFSTLEIQRTEQGDSAMYLCASSLEVGIPNYGYTFGSGTRLTVV.

In its sample, this clone was seen once. This chain joins TRBV30 and TRBJ1-5; D uncertain. CDR3 length: 15 amino acids. CDR1 is GTSNPN and CDR2 is SVGIG in the germline V gene (reference sequence). V shed 0 bases and J shed 3 bases, with 12 bases lying between them. The CDR3 DNA follows: TGTGCCTGGAGTGTACAGTTAGGGAACAATCAGCCCCAGCATTTT. Translating gives CAWSVQLGNNQPQHF.

V gene TRBV6-2 or TRBV6-3 combines with J gene TRBJ1-2; D remains unclear. Germline V lookup: CDR1 MNHEY, CDR2 SVGEGT. The V gene lost 2 bases and the J gene lost 6 bases, with 4 bases spanning the gap. The CDR3 extends over 11 amino acids. This chain's CDR3 is CASSYRDGYTF. Here the CDR3 DNA reads TGTGCCAGCAGTTACCGGGATGGCTACACCTTC.